This entry lists 13 T cell receptor beta chains sequenced from one sample in a study of T-cell reconstitution after alpha-beta-depleted transplantation in children. Using unique molecular identifiers, the investigators prepared the TCRbeta library. A single record per CDR3 protein comes from TCRdb applying MiXCR to the PCR reads. The table shows approximately 190,000 distinct CDR3 sequences, with 7% to 9% occurring only once. The sample in question was PBMCs, mostly from graft donor cells, obtained 360 days after TCRalphabeta/CD19-depleted stem cell transplant. These receptors all stem from a male patient aged 2 to 10 who had a stem cell transplant for acute myeloid leukemia, so the T cells may come from the graft donor.

The V gene is TRBV29-1, the J gene TRBJ2-3, with TRBD2 identical over 10 bases. In germline, CDR1 is SQVTM, CDR2 ANQGSEA. V dropped 0 bases and J dropped 6; count of bases not matched to a gene: 3. The CDR3 runs to 14 residues. CDR3 protein: CSVEDFSGGDTQYF. The CDR3 DNA reads as TGCAGCGTTGAAGATTTTAGCGGGGGGGATACGCAGTATTTT.

This clonotype was counted at least ten times. The rearrangement joins TRBV7-2 to TRBJ2-1; tentatively, D is TRBD2 (5 bases). The V and J ends lost 3 bases and 6 bases respectively, with 6 bases between them. The CDR3 is made up of 12 amino acids. In germline, CDR1 is SGHTA, CDR2 FQGNSA. The CDR3, as DNA: TGTGCCAGCAGCTTGAGCGGCAATGAGCAGTTCTTC. It is translated as CASSLSGNEQFF.

This clonotype was recorded many times. This chain connects TRBV5-1 to TRBJ1-1; D is ambiguous. The CDR3 runs to 14 residues. Looked up from germline, CDR1 is SGHRS and CDR2 is YFSETQ. Trimming left V 4 bases short and J 1 base short, with 11 bases between. The DNA for the CDR3 is TGCGCCAGCAGCCCTACTTGGAGGAACACTGAAGCTTTCTTT. Translated, it gives CASSPTWRNTEAFF.

This clonotype has a count of ten or more. This chain links TRBV5-6 with TRBJ1-1; the D is unclear. CDR3 size: 14 residues. Germline values: CDR1 SGHDT, CDR2 YYEEEE. The V end was cut by 0 bases, the J end by 5 bases, with 11 bases between. CDR3 sequence reads: CASSLDAAGTEAFF. CDR3 coding DNA: TGTGCCAGCAGCTTGGATGCAGCGGGGACTGAAGCTTTCTTT.

Many counts were recorded for this clonotype. The chain uses TRBV12-3 or TRBV12-4 and TRBJ2-5; D is ambiguous. Trimming pared 2 bases from V and 1 base from J, leaving 5 bases between. This CDR3 has 13 amino acids. The CDR3 DNA is TGTGCCAGCAGTTTACTAGGCCAAGAGACCCAGTACTTC. Protein sequence: CASSLLGQETQYF.

The rearrangement uses TRBV5-6 and TRBJ2-7, with 8 bases lining up with TRBD1. The CDR3 sequence is 12 residues long. In germline, CDR1 is SGHDT, CDR2 YYEEEE. This CDR3 reads CASSLGPDRGTV. The CDR3 DNA is TGTGCCAGCAGTTTGGGGCCCGACAGGGGTACCGTC.

The genes are TRBV6-5 and TRBJ2-5; 8 bases are a match to TRBD2. Unmatched junction bases numbered 9, after V lost 2 bases and J lost 4 bases. Per the germline V gene, CDR1 is MNHEY and CDR2 is SVGAGI. CDR3 length equals 16 residues. Here the CDR3 DNA reads TGTGCCAGCAGTTACGCGGGGGGCAATACGAGAGAGACCCAGTACTTC. Its translation: CASSYAGGNTRETQYF.

The chain links TRBV5-1 to TRBJ2-3; 8 bases fit TRBD2. This CDR3 region has 15 residues. V trimming: 0 bases; J trimming: 4 bases; junction bases outside the gene matches: 4. The germline CDR1 and CDR2 sequences are SGHRS and YFSETQ. CDR3 loop: CASSLGTSRSDTQYF. The CDR3 DNA reads TGCGCCAGCAGCTTGGGGACTAGCCGTTCAGATACGCAGTATTTT. Using reference TRBV5-1 and TRBJ2-3 for the parts outside the CDR3, the full variable domain is KAGVTQTPRYLIKTRGQQVTLSCSPISGHRSVSWYQQTPGQGLQFLFEYFSETQRNKGNFPGRFSGRQFSNSRSEMNVSTLELGDSALYLCASSLGTSRSDTQYFGPGTRLTVL.

V usage is TRBV12-3 or TRBV12-4 and J usage is TRBJ2-1; possibly TRBD1 for D (5 bases). V was pared by 8 bases and J by 8 bases, with 16 bases between. The CDR3 contains 13 residues. The DNA of the CDR3 is TGTGCCAGCGGGGCCTCCTTGTGGCATGAGCAGTTCTTC. Translation: CASGASLWHEQFF.

This clonotype was detected many times. This chain links TRBV19 with TRBJ2-7, with D hard to call. The V gene's germline CDR1 is LNHDA and CDR2 SQIVND (reference sequence). V was shortened by 4 bases and J by 2 bases, with 9 bases between the two germline ends. The CDR3 has 13 residues. CDR3 sequence: CASSRARAYEQYV. In nucleotides, the CDR3 is TGTGCCAGTAGTAGGGCGAGAGCCTACGAGCAGTACGTC.

This clonotype appeared many times. This chain's CDR3 is CASSPKRLSYNEQFF. The CDR3 nucleotides read TGTGCCAGCAGTCCTAAGCGGCTCTCCTACAATGAGCAGTTCTTC. The chain employs TRBV11-2 and TRBJ2-1; D possibly corresponds to TRBD2 (5 bases). Germline V gene sequence: CDR1 SGHAT, CDR2 FQNNGV. The CDR3 has 15 residues. Deletions cut 6 bases from V and 0 bases from J, with 12 bases between.

This clonotype was picked up a small number of times. The chain couples TRBV12-3 or TRBV12-4 to TRBJ2-7; D might be TRBD2 (6 bases). V was pared by 2 bases and J by 6 bases, with 11 bases between. The CDR3 consists of 13 residues. CDR3 residues: CASSLMGGGEQYF. In nucleotides, the CDR3 is TGTGCCAGCAGTTTAATGGGGGGAGGCGAGCAGTACTTC.

This clonotype was detected ten times or more. The chain employs TRBV10-3 and TRBJ2-7; 7 bases are a match to TRBD1. Germline-derived CDR1 and CDR2 are ENHRY and SYGVKD. V dropped 6 bases and J dropped 4; count of bases not matched to a gene: 9. The CDR3 covers 14 residues. The CDR3 DNA reads TGTGCCATCAGCTTACAGGGGTCGGAGTACGAGCAGTACTTC. Residues: CAISLQGSEYEQYF.